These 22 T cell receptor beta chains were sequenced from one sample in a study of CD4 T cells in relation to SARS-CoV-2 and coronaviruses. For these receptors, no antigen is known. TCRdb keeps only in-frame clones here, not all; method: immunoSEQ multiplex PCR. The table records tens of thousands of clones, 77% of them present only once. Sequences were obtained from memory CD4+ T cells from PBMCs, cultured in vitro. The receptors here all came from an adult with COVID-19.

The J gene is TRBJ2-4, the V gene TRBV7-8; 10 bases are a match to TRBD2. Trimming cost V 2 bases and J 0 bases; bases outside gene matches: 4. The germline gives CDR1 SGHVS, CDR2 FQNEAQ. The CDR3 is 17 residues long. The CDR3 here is CASSLSTSGVAKNIQYF. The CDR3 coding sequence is TGTGCCAGCAGCTTATCCACTAGCGGGGTAGCCAAAAACATTCAGTACTTC. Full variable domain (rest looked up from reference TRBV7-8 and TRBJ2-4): GAGVSQSPRYKVAKRGQDVALRCDPISGHVSLFWYQQALGQGPEFLTYFQNEAQLDKSGLPSDRFFAERPEGSVSTLKIQRTQQEDSAVYLCASSLSTSGVAKNIQYFGAGTRLSVL.

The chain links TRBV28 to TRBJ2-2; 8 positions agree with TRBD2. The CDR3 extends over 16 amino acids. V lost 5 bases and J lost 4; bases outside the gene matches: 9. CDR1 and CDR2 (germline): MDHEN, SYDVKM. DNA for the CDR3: TGTGCCAGCAGTCGACCGGGACTAGTAAGCACCGGGGAGCTGTTTTTT. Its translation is CASSRPGLVSTGELFF.

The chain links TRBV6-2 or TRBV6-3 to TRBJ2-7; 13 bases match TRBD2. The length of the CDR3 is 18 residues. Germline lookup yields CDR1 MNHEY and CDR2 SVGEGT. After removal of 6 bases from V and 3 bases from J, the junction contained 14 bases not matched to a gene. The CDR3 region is CASSGLAGVSGAFYEQYF. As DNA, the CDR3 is TGTGCCAGCAGCGGACTAGCGGGAGTTTCAGGGGCCTTCTACGAGCAGTACTTC.

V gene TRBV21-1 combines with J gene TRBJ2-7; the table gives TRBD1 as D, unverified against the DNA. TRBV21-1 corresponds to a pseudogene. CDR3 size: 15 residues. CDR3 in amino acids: CASSKRAGVVYEQYF. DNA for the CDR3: TGTGCCAGCAGCAAAAGGGCAGGGGTCGTCTACGAGCAGTACTTC.

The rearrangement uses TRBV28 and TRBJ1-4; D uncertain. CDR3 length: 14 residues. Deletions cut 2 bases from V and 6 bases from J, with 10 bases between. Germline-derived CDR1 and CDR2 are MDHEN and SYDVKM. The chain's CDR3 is CASSLHNEHEKLFF. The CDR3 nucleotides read TGTGCCAGCAGTTTACACAATGAGCATGAAAAACTGTTTTTT.

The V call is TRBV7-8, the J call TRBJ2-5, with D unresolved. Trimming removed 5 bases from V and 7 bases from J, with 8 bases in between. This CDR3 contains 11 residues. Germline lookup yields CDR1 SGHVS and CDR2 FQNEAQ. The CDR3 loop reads CASSRFATQYF. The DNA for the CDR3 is TGTGCCAGCAGCCGATTTGCGACCCAGTACTTC.

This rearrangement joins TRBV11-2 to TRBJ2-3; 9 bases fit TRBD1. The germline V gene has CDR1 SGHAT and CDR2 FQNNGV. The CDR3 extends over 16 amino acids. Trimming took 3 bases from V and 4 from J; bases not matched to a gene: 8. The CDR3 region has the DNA TGTGCCAGCAGCTTCGTGACAGGGGGGGCAGCAGATACGCAGTATTTT. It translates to CASSFVTGGAADTQYF.

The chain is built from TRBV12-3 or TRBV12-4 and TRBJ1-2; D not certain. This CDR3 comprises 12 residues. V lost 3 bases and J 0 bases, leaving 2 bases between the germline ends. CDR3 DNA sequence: TGTGCCAGCAGTTTTTCTAACTATGGCTACACCTTC. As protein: CASSFSNYGYTF.

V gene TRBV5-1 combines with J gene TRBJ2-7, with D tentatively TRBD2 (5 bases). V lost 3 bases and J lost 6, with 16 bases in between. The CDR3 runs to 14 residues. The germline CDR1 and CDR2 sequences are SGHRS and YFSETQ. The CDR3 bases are TGCGCCAGCAGCTGGGATGAGGGTCGGGGCGAGCAGTACTTC. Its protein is CASSWDEGRGEQYF.

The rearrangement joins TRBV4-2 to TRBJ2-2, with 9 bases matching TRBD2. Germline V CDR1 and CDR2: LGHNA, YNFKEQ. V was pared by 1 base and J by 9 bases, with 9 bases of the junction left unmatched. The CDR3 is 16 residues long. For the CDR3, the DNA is TGTGCCAGCAGCCAAGTGGGTCTAGCGGGACTGAGGGAGCTGTTTTTT. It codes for CASSQVGLAGLRELFF.

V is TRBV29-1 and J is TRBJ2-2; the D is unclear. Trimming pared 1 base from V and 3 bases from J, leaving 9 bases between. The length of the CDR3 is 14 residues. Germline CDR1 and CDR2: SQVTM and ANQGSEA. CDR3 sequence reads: CSVEAQTHTGELFF. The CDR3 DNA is TGCAGCGTTGAAGCTCAAACCCACACCGGGGAGCTGTTTTTT.

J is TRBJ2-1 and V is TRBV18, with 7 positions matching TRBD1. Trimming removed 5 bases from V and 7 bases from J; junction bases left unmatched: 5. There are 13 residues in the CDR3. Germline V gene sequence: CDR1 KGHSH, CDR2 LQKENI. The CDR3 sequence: CASSSDRKNEQFF. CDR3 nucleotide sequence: TGTGCCAGCTCATCGGACAGGAAAAATGAGCAGTTCTTC.

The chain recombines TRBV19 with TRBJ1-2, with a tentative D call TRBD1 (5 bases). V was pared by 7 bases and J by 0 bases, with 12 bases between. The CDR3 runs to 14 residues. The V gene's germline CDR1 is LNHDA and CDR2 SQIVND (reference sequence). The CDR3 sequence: CASNPDRANYGYTF. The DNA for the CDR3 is TGTGCCAGTAATCCCGACAGAGCTAACTATGGCTACACCTTC.

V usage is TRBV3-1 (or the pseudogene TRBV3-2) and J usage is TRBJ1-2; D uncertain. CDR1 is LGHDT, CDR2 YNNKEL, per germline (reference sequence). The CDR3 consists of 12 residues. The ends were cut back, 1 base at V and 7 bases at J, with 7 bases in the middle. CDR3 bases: TGTGCCAGCAGCCAAGTCGGTGGTGGCTACACCTTC. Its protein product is CASSQVGGGYTF.

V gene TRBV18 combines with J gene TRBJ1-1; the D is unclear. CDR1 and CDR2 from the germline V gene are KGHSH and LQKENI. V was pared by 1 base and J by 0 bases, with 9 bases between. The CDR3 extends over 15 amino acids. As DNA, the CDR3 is TGTGCCAGCTCACCACTAGCCGAGATGAACACTGAAGCTTTCTTT. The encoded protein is CASSPLAEMNTEAFF. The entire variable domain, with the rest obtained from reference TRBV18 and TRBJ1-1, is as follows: NAGVMQNPRHLVRRRGQEARLRCSPMKGHSHVYWYRQLPEEGLKFMVYLQKENIIDESGMPKERFSAEFPKEGPSILRIQQVVRGDSAAYFCASSPLAEMNTEAFFGQGTRLTVV.

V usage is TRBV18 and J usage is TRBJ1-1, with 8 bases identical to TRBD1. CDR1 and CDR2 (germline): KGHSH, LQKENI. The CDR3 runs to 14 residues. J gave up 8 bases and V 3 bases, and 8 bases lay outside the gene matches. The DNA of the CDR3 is TGTGCCAGCTCACCGAAGGACAGGGAGTTCGAAGCTTTCTTT. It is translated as CASSPKDREFEAFF.

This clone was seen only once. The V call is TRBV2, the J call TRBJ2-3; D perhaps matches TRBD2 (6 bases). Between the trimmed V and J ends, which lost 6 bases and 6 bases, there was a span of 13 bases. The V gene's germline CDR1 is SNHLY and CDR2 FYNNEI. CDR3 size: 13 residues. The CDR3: CASREGLIDTQYF. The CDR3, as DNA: TGTGCCAGCAGGGAGGGGCTCATCGATACGCAGTATTTT.

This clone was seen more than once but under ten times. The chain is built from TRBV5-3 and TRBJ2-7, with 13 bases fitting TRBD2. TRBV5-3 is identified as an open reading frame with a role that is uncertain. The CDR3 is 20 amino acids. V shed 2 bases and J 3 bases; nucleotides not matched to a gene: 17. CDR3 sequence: CARSLTIPGTSGIFVYEQYF. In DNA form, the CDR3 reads TGTGCCAGAAGCTTAACTATCCCCGGGACTAGCGGGATCTTTGTCTACGAGCAGTACTTC.

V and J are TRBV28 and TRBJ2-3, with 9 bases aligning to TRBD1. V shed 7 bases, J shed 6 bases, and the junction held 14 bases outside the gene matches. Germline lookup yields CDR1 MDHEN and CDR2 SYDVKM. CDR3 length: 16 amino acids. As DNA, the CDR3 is TGTGCCAGCACCCTAAGTGGGACAGGGACTCCCGATACGCAGTATTTT. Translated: CASTLSGTGTPDTQYF. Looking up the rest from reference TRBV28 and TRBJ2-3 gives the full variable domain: DVKVTQSSRYLVKRTGEKVFLECVQDMDHENMFWYRQDPGLGLRLIYFSYDVKMKEKGDIPEGYSVSREKKERFSLILESASTNQTSMYLCASTLSGTGTPDTQYFGPGTRLTVL.

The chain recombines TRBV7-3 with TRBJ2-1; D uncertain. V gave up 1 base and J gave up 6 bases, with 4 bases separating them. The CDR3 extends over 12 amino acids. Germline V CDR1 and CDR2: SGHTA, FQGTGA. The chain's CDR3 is CASSLMGNEQFF. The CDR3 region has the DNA TGTGCCAGCAGCTTAATGGGCAATGAGCAGTTCTTC.

The CDR3 is CASRTIRTGGNEQFF. The CDR3 nucleotides are TGTGCCAGTAGAACGATCCGCACGGGGGGCAATGAGCAGTTCTTC. The V call is TRBV19, the J call TRBJ2-1; TRBD2 agrees at 7 bases. J was trimmed by 6 bases and V by 6 bases; bases with no gene match: 11. The CDR3 runs to 15 residues. The germline CDR1 and CDR2 sequences are LNHDA and SQIVND (reference sequence).

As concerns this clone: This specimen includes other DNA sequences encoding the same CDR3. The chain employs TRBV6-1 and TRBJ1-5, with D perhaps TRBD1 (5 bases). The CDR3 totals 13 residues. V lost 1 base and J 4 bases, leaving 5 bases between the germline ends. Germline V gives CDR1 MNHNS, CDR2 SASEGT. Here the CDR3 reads CASSEGGNQPQHF. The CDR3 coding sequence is TGTGCCAGCAGTGAAGGGGGGAATCAGCCCCAGCATTTT.